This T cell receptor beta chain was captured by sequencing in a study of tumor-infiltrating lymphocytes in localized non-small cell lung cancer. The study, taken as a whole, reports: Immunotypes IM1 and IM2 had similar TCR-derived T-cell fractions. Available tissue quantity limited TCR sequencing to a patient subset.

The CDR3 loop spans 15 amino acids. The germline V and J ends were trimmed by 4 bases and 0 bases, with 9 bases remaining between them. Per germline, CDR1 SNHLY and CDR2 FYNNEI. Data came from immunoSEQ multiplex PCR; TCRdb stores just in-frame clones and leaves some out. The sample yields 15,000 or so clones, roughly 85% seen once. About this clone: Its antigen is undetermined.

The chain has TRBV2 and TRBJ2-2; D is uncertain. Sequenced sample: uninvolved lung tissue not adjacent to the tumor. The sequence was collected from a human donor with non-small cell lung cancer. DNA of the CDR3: TGTGCCAGCAGTGTCGGTCCGGCGAACACCGGGGAGCTGTTTTTT. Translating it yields CASSVGPANTGELFF.